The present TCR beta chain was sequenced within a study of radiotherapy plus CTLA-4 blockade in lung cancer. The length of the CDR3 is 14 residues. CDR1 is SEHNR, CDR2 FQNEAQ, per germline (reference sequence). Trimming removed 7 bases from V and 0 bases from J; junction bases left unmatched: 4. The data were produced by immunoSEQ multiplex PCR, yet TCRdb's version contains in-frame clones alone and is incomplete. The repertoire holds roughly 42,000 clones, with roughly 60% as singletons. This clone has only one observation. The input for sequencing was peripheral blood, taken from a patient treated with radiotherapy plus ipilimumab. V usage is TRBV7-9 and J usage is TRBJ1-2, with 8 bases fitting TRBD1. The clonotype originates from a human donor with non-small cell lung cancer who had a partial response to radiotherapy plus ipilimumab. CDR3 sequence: CASIRQGTNYGYTF. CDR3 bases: TGTGCCAGCATAAGACAGGGGACTAACTATGGCTACACCTTC.